This note documents a single T cell receptor (beta chain) sequence. The data are from a study of blood T cell repertoires in COVID-19. Whole-study context: Both acute and convalescent COVID-19 samples were obtained from the United States, Italy and Spain. PBMCs, B-cell-depleted T cells, or T cells were the source of the cDNA or gDNA that made up the material.

Trimming cost V 2 bases and J 3 bases; bases outside gene matches: 9. Germline CDR1 is PRHDT and CDR2 is FYEKMQ (reference sequence). CDR3 size: 16 residues. As processed by the authors: Amplification from reference gene primers served as the basis for estimated nucleated cell counts. Profiled with immunoSEQ multiplex PCR; TCRdb holds only in-frame clones, not every one. V and J calls and clone size are those listed in that table; D and trimming were worked out from the DNA. The table has roughly 500,000 clones, 75% to 90% seen once. The receptor was derived from a human donor in a cohort sampled during active COVID-19. The chain is built from TRBV13 and TRBJ1-2; 7 nucleotides line up with TRBD1. Sequenced: peripheral blood. The CDR3 loop is CASSLRRLTGYYGYTF. The CDR3 bases are TGTGCCAGCAGCTTACGGAGGCTGACAGGGTACTATGGCTACACCTTC.